This T cell receptor (beta chain) emerged from a study of blood T cell repertoires in COVID-19. Study-wide background: The samples span acute and convalescent COVID-19 from the United States, Italy and Spain. T cells, B-cell-depleted T cells, or PBMCs supplied cDNA or gDNA.

Trimming at V came to 3 bases and at J to 2 bases, leaving 12 bases not matched to a gene. CDR3 length: 17 amino acids. Germline V gives CDR1 LNHDA, CDR2 SQIVND (reference sequence). Sequencing was performed with immunoSEQ multiplex PCR; in TCRdb, only in-frame clones are kept and a portion is missing. The sample consists of roughly 190,000 clones, approximately 90% of them appearing once. This chain joins TRBV19 and TRBJ1-2, with TRBD1 matching 7 bases. The sequence came from a human donor in a cohort sampled during active COVID-19. Source material: peripheral blood. The CDR3 sequence is CASSIWGKRDSNYGYTF. CDR3 coding DNA: TGTGCCAGTAGTATCTGGGGTAAAAGGGACAGCAACTATGGCTACACCTTC.